Below are 23 T cell receptor beta chains sequenced from a single sample in a study of Ad26.COV2.S vaccination and SARS-CoV-2 variants. As for treatment: around 19 received Ad26.COV2.S at low or high dose, single or two shots; 5 received placebo; per-sample allocation not given. Collection of the samples took place on day 63 after the first injection of vaccine or placebo. Measured with immunoSEQ multiplex PCR; TCRdb has only the in-frame clones, and not every one. The data show under 600,000 clones, roughly nine tenths seen once. The specimen was peripheral blood, collected in a trial of Ad26.COV2.S vaccine versus placebo. Receptor source: a person aged 18-60 years who received the Ad26.COV2.S COVID-19 vaccine or a placebo.

This sequence joins TRBV12-3 or TRBV12-4 and TRBJ1-1, with 8 bases matching TRBD1. CDR3 length: 13 amino acids. J gave up 4 bases and V 4 bases, and 2 bases lay outside the gene matches. The CDR3 loop is CASSSTGGTEAFF. The CDR3 DNA reads as TGTGCCAGCAGTTCTACAGGGGGCACTGAAGCTTTCTTT.

The sample holds one count of this clone. The CDR3, as DNA: TGTGCCATCAGTGAGTCCAGAGTGCGGACTAGCGGGGGACAAGAGACCCAGTACTTC. It specifies CAISESRVRTSGGQETQYF. The chain carries TRBV10-3 and TRBJ2-5; 13 bases agree with TRBD2. The CDR3 has 19 residues. Germline V gives CDR1 ENHRY, CDR2 SYGVKD. V was clipped by 0 bases and J by 2 bases; unmatched bases: 9.

This clone came up once. V usage is TRBV10-1 and J usage is TRBJ2-7, with TRBD2 matching 7 bases. Trimming removed 3 bases from V and 9 bases from J; junction bases left unmatched: 11. Germline V gives CDR1 WNHNN, CDR2 SYGVQD (reference sequence). The CDR3 is 14 amino acids. CDR3 region: CASSETSALIRQYF. For the CDR3, the DNA is TGCGCCAGCAGTGAAACTAGCGCCCTGATACGGCAGTACTTC.

The chain is built from TRBV27 and TRBJ2-4; 11 bases are a match to TRBD2. This CDR3 contains 18 residues. Germline CDR1 MNHEY, CDR2 SMNVEV (reference sequence). J gave up 2 bases and V 6 bases, and 12 bases lay outside the gene matches. CDR3 loop: CASRPTATSGRSKNIQYF. In DNA, the CDR3 is TGTGCCAGCAGACCGACAGCAACTAGCGGGAGATCCAAAAACATTCAGTACTTC.

This clone was picked up a small number of times. This chain connects TRBV18 to TRBJ2-7, with 10 bases aligning to TRBD2. V gave up 1 base and J gave up 2 bases; unmatched junction bases: 8. Germline V gene sequence: CDR1 KGHSH, CDR2 LQKENI. The CDR3 runs 17 residues. The CDR3 sequence is CASSPLPLAGETYEQYF. The CDR3 DNA follows: TGTGCCAGCTCACCACTCCCCCTAGCGGGGGAAACCTACGAGCAGTACTTC.

The chain links TRBV2 to TRBJ1-2; possible D gene TRBD1, 5 bases. V gave up 2 bases and J gave up 2 bases, with 9 bases separating them. This CDR3 spans 14 amino acids. The V gene's germline CDR1 is SNHLY and CDR2 FYNNEI. The CDR3 reads CASSETGGNYGYTF. The CDR3 nucleotides read TGTGCCAGCAGTGAAACCGGGGGGAACTATGGCTACACCTTC.

The rearrangement uses TRBV3-1 (or the pseudogene TRBV3-2) and TRBJ2-5; D not resolved. The CDR3 is 13 amino acids. The germline gives CDR1 LGHDT, CDR2 YNNKEL (reference sequence). Trimming shortened V by 1 base and J by 4 bases, and 7 bases separated the two germline ends. CDR3 coding DNA: TGTGCCAGCAGCCAAGCGGGTGTAGAGACCCAGTACTTC. Its protein is CASSQAGVETQYF.

The genes are TRBV7-2 and TRBJ2-3; TRBD2 might be the D (5 bases). The CDR3 covers 16 residues. Germline lookup yields CDR1 SGHTA and CDR2 FQGNSA. Trimming pared 1 base from V and 0 bases from J, leaving 11 bases between. The CDR3: CASSLGFGESTDTQYF. The CDR3 nucleotides read TGTGCCAGCAGCTTAGGGTTCGGGGAAAGCACAGATACGCAGTATTTT.

A note on this clone: The DNA is left out, because the CDR3 cannot be placed on it with certainty; the CDR3 is given as TCRdb lists it. J is TRBJ2-1 and V is TRBV5-1; the D call TRBD2 from the table was never checked on the DNA. The germline V gene has CDR1 SGHRS and CDR2 YFSETQ. The CDR3 comprises 14 residues, both ends counted. The CDR3 protein is CASSPPDFGNEQFF.

The chain links TRBV19 to TRBJ2-3; 9 positions match TRBD2. The CDR3 extends over 16 amino acids. The V gene's germline CDR1 is LNHDA and CDR2 SQIVND (reference sequence). Trimming took 0 bases from V and 14 from J; bases not matched to a gene: 15. CDR3 nucleotides: TGTGCCAGTAGTATAGAGGGAGCGGGAGGCCCCTCAGTGCGGTATTTT. It is translated as CASSIEGAGGPSVRYF.

The chain links TRBV28 to TRBJ1-2, with D possibly matching TRBD1 (5 bases). The CDR3 consists of 12 residues. V was cut by 6 bases and J by 4 bases, with 9 bases left in between. CDR1 is MDHEN and CDR2 is SYDVKM in the germline V gene. DNA for the CDR3: TGTGCCAGCAGGCGGGACGTCTATGGCTACACCTTC. Its translation: CASRRDVYGYTF.

In this sample, this clone turned up once. CDR3 sequence: CASSIAGTGGEQFF. DNA for the CDR3: TGTGCCAGTAGTATAGCCGGGACTGGTGGTGAGCAGTTCTTC. The chain is built from TRBV19 and TRBJ2-1, with D perhaps matching TRBD2 (6 bases). V was cut by 1 base and J by 9 bases, with 13 bases left in between. There are 14 residues in the CDR3. Germline assignment: CDR1 LNHDA and CDR2 SQIVND (reference sequence).

This clone turned up a few times. The chain combines TRBV4-1 with TRBJ1-6; 8 bases line up with TRBD1. Trimming cost V 1 base and J 8 bases; bases outside gene matches: 7. This CDR3 contains 16 residues. Germline loops: CDR1 MGHRA, CDR2 YSYEKL. CDR3 DNA sequence: TGCGCCAGCAGCCAAGCCCGACAGGGGCCGGATTCACCCCTCCACTTT. Protein: CASSQARQGPDSPLHF.

The chain recombines TRBV5-4 with TRBJ2-3; TRBD2 aligns across 9 bases. V lost 2 bases, J lost 1 base, and 14 bases stayed unmatched. The CDR3 is made up of 19 amino acids. Germline V CDR1 and CDR2: SGHNT, YYREEE (reference sequence). CDR3 in amino acids: CASSLKGLAGGGGTDTQYF. CDR3 in DNA: TGTGCCAGCAGCTTAAAGGGACTAGCCGGCGGCGGGGGCACAGATACGCAGTATTTT.

The rearrangement joins TRBV24-1 to TRBJ2-7; possibly TRBD1 or TRBD2 for D (6 bases each). The CDR3 length is 17 residues. The germline V gene has CDR1 KGHDR and CDR2 SFDVKD. The V gene lost 3 bases and the J gene lost 0 bases, with 17 bases spanning the gap. The chain's CDR3 is CATSDPVRGPFSYEQYF. The CDR3 DNA is TGTGCCACCAGTGATCCCGTCCGGGGGCCCTTCTCCTACGAGCAGTACTTC.

The chain couples TRBV7-2 to TRBJ1-1, with 8 bases matching TRBD1. CDR3 length: 13 residues. V lost 10 bases and J lost 3; bases outside the gene matches: 7. From germline, CDR1 is SGHTA and CDR2 FQGNSA. CDR3 sequence reads: CATTRGRDTEAFF. CDR3 bases: TGTGCCACCACCAGGGGGCGAGACACTGAAGCTTTCTTT.

The V gene is TRBV18, the J gene TRBJ2-7; D not certain. Trimming removed 0 bases at V and 4 bases at J, with 7 bases between. The CDR3 length is 13 residues. Per germline, CDR1 KGHSH and CDR2 LQKENI. The CDR3 region is CASSPPLLYEQYF. CDR3 sequence (DNA): TGTGCCAGCTCACCACCCCTCCTTTACGAGCAGTACTTC. Using reference TRBV18 and TRBJ2-7 for the parts outside the CDR3, the full variable domain is NAGVMQNPRHLVRRRGQEARLRCSPMKGHSHVYWYRQLPEEGLKFMVYLQKENIIDESGMPKERFSAEFPKEGPSILRIQQVVRGDSAAYFCASSPPLLYEQYFGPGTRLTVT.

This sequence joins TRBV9 and TRBJ2-7; D remains ambiguous. This CDR3 is 15 amino acids long. Germline CDR1 SGDLS, CDR2 YYNGEE. Trimming cost V 4 bases and J 0 bases, with 14 bases left between them. CDR3 sequence (DNA): TGTGCCAGCAGCCCTCGCGACTTAAGCTCCTACGAGCAGTACTTC. Translation: CASSPRDLSSYEQYF.

The V call is TRBV7-9, the J call TRBJ1-6; D gene ambiguous. V was clipped by 2 bases and J by 6 bases, with 8 bases between them. Germline V CDR1 and CDR2: SEHNR, FQNEAQ (reference sequence). This CDR3 spans 14 amino acids. As DNA, the CDR3 is TGTGCCAGCAGCTTATTGGCAGTTAATTCACCCCTCCACTTT. Translated: CASSLLAVNSPLHF.

This clone is a singleton in its sample. This rearrangement joins TRBV7-8 to TRBJ1-5; weak D call: TRBD1 (6 bases). Germline V lookup: CDR1 SGHVS, CDR2 FQNEAQ. V was cut by 5 bases and J by 7 bases, with 18 bases left in between. The CDR3 contains 15 residues. The chain's CDR3 is CASSPSRGVGQPQHF. The CDR3 nucleotides read TGTGCCAGCAGCCCCAGTAGGGGGGTTGGGCAGCCCCAGCATTTT.

The V and J genes are TRBV5-4 and TRBJ2-1; 9 nucleotides line up with TRBD2. Germline lookup yields CDR1 SGHNT and CDR2 YYREEE (reference sequence). This CDR3 contains 15 residues. With 5 bases clipped from V and 3 bases from J, the junction kept 6 bases outside the gene matches. In DNA form, the CDR3 reads TGTGCCAGCAGATCTAGCGGGGTAAGCTACAATGAGCAGTTCTTC. This gives the protein CASRSSGVSYNEQFF.

The chain employs TRBV20-1 and TRBJ2-3, with 13 nucleotides matching TRBD2. The CDR3 has 16 amino acids. The V and J ends lost 3 bases and 6 bases, in that order; junction bases with no gene match: 9. Germline values: CDR1 DFQATT, CDR2 SNEGSKA (reference sequence). The CDR3 sequence is CSASGGLAGISDTQYF. The CDR3 bases are TGCAGTGCTAGTGGGGGACTAGCGGGGATTAGTGATACGCAGTATTTT.

The rearrangement uses TRBV10-1 and TRBJ2-2; D not certain. V was pared by 5 bases and J by 3 bases, with 7 bases between. This CDR3 is built from 13 residues. Germline V gene lookup returns CDR1 WNHNN and CDR2 SYGVQD (reference sequence). The CDR3 bases are TGCGCCAGCAGTATCAGCGACACCGGGGAGCTGTTTTTT. It yields the protein CASSISDTGELFF.